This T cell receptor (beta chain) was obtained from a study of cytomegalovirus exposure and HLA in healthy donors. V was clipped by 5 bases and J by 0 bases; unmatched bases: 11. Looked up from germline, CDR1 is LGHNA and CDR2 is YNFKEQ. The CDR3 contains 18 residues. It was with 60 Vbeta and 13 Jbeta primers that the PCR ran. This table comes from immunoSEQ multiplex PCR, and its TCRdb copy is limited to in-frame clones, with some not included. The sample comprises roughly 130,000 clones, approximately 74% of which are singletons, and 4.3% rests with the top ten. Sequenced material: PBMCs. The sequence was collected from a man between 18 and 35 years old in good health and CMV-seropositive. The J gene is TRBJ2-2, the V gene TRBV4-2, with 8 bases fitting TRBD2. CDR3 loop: CASSSRPSGGANTGELFF. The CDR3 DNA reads TGTGCCAGCAGCTCTAGGCCCAGCGGGGGAGCGAACACCGGGGAGCTGTTTTTT.